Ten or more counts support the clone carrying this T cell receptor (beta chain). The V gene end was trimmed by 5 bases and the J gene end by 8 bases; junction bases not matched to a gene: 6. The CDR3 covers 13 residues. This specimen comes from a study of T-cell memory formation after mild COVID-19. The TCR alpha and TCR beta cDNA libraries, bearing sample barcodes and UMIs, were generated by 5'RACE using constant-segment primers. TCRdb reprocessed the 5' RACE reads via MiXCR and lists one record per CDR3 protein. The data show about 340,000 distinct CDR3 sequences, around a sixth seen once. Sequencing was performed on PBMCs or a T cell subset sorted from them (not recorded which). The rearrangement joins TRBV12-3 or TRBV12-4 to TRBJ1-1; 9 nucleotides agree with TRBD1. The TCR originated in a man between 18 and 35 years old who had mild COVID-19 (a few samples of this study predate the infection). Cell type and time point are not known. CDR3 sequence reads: CASSPQTGGEAFF. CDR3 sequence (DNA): TGTGCCAGCAGTCCTCAGACAGGGGGGGAAGCTTTCTTT.